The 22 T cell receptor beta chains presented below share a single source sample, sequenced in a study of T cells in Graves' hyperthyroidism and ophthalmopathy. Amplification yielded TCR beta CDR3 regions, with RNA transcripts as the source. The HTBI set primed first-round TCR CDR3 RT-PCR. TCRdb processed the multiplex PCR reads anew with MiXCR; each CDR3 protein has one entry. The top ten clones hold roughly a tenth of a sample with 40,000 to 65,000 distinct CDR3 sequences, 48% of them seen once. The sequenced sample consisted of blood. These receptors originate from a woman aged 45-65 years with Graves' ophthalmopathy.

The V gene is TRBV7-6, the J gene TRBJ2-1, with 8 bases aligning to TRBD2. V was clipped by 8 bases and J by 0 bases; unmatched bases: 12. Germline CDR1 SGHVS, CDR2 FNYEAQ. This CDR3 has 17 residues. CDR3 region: CASGAMAGGSSYNEQFF. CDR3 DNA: TGTGCCAGCGGCGCCATGGCGGGGGGAAGCTCCTACAATGAGCAGTTCTTC.

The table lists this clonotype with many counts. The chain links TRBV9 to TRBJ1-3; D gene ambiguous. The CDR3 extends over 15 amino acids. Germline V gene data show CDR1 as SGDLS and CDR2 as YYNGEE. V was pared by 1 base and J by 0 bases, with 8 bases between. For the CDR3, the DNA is TGTGCCAGCAGCGTATATGAGCACTCTGGAAACACCATATATTTT. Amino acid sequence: CASSVYEHSGNTIYF.

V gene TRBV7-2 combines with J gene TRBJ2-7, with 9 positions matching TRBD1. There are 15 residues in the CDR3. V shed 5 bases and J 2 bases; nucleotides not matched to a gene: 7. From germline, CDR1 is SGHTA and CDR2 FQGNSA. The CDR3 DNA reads TGTGCCAGCAGCCTCGCGGGGACAGGGACCTACGAGCAGTACTTC. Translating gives CASSLAGTGTYEQYF. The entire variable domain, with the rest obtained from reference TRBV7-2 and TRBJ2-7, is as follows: GAGVSQSPSNKVTEKGKDVELRCDPISGHTALYWYRQSLGQGLEFLIYFQGNSAPDKSGLPSDRFSAERTGGSVSTLTIQRTQQEDSAVYLCASSLAGTGTYEQYFGPGTRLTVT.

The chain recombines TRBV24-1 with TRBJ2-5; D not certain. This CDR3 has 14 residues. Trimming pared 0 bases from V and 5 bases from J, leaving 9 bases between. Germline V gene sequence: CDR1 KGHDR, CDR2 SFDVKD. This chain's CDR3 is CATSDLMGGETQYF. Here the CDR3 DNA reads TGTGCCACCAGTGATTTGATGGGTGGGGAGACCCAGTACTTC.

CDR3 amino acids: CASSVGNYGYTF. CDR3 coding DNA: TGTGCCAGCAGCGTGGGTAACTATGGCTACACCTTC. The chain combines TRBV5-6 with TRBJ1-2; no clear D. The CDR3 spans 12 residues. The ends were cut back, 4 bases at V and 1 base at J, with 5 bases in the middle. Germline-derived CDR1 and CDR2 are SGHDT and YYEEEE.

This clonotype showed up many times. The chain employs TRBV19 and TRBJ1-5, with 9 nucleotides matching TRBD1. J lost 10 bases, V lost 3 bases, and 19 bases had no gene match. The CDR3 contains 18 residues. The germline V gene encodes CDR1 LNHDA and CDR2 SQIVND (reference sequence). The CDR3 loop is CASSISGQGGGQRAPQHF. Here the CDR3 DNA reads TGTGCCAGTAGTATTTCGGGACAGGGTGGGGGCCAGAGAGCACCCCAGCATTTT.

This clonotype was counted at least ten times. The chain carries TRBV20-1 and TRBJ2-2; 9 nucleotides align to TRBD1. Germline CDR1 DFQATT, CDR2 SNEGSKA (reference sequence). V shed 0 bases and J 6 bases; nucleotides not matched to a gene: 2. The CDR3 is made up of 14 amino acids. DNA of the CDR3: TGCAGTGCTAGAGATAACAGGGGGCCCGGGGAGCTGTTTTTT. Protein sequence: CSARDNRGPGELFF.

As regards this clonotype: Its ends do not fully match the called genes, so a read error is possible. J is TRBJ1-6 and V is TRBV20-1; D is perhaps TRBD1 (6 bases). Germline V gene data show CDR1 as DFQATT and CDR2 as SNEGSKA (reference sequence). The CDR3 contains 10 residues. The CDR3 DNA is TGCAGTGCTAAAACAGGGCACATCCAGTTT. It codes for CSAKTGHIQF.

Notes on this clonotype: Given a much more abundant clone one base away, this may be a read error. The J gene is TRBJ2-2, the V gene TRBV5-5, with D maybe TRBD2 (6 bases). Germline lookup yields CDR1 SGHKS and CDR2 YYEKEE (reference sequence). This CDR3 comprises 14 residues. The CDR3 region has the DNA TGCGCCAGCAGACAAAGCCCTAACACCGGGGGGCTGTTTTTT. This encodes CASRQSPNTGGLFF.

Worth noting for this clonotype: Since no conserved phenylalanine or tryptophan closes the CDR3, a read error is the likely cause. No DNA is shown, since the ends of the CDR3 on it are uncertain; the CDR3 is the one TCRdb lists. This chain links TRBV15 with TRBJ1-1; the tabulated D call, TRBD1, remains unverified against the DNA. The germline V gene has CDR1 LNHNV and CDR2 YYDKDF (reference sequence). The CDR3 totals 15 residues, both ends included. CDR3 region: CATRNAAAGDTEALL.

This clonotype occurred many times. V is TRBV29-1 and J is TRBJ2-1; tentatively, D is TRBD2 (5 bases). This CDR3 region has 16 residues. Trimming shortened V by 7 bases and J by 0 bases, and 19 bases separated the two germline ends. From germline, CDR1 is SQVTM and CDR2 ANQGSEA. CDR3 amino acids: CSATLGEASSYNEQFF. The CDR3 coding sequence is TGCAGCGCAACACTCGGGGAAGCCAGCTCCTACAATGAGCAGTTCTTC.

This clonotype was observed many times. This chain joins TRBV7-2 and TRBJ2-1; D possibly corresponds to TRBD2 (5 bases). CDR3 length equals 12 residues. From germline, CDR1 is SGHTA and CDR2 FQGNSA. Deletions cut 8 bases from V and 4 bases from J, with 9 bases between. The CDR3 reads CASGRLYNEQFF. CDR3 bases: TGTGCCAGCGGGAGACTGTACAATGAGCAGTTCTTC.

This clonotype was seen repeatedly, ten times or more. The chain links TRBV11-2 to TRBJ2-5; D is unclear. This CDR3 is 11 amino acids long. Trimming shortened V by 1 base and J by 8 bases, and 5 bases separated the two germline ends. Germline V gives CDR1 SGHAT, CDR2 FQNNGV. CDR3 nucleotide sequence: TGTGCCAGCAGCTTAGTTCGCACCCAGTACTTC. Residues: CASSLVRTQYF.

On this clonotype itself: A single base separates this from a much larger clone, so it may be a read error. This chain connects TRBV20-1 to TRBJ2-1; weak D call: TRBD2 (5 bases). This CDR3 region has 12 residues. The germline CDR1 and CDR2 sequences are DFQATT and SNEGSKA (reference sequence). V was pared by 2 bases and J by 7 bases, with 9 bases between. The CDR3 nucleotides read TGCAGTGCTAGACCAGCGGAGAATGAGCAGTTCTTC. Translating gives CSARPAENEQFF.

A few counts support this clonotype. As DNA, the CDR3 is TGTGCCAGCAGCTTAGACGCGGGAGATACGCAGTATTTT. This gives the protein CASSLDAGDTQYF. The gene calls are TRBV7-8 and TRBJ2-3, with D tentatively TRBD2 (5 bases). The CDR3 has 13 residues. Germline-derived CDR1 and CDR2 are SGHVS and FQNEAQ. V lost 1 base, J lost 5 bases, and 7 bases lay in between.

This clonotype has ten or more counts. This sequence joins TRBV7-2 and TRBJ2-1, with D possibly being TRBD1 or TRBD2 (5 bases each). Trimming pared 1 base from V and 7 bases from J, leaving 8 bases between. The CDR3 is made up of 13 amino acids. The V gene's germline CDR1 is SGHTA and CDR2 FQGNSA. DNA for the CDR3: TGTGCCAGCAGCTTAGAGTGGGGGAATGAGCAGTTCTTC. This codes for CASSLEWGNEQFF.

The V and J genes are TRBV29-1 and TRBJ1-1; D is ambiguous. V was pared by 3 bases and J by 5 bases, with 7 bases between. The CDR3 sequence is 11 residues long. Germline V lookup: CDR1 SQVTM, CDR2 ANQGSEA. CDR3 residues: CSVEVLTEAFF. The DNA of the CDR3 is TGCAGCGTTGAGGTCTTAACTGAAGCTTTCTTT.

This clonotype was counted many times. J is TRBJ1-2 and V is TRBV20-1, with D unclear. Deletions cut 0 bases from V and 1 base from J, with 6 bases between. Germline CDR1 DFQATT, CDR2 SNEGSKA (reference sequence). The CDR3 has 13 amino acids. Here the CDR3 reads CSARENYNYGYTF. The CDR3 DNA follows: TGCAGTGCTAGAGAGAATTATAACTATGGCTACACCTTC.

DNA of the CDR3: TGCAGCGTTGGACAGGGTGGAAACACCATATATTTT. Translating gives CSVGQGGNTIYF. V is TRBV29-1 and J is TRBJ1-3, with TRBD1 identical over 7 bases. V shed 4 bases, J shed 3 bases, and the junction held 0 bases outside the gene matches. The CDR3 spans 12 residues. Germline CDR1 SQVTM, CDR2 ANQGSEA.

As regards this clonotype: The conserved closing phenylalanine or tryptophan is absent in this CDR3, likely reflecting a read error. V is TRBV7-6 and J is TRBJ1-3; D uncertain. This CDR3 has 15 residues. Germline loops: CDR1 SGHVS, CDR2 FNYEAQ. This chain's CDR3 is CASSLTQNSGNTIYS. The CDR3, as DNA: TGTGCCAGCAGCTTAACTCAGAACTCTGGGAACACCATATATTCT.

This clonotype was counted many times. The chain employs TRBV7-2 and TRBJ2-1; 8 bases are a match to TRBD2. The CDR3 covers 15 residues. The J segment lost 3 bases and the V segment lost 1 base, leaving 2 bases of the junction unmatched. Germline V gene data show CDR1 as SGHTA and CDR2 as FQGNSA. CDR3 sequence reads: CASSLGLANYNEQFF. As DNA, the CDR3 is TGTGCCAGCAGCTTAGGACTAGCGAACTACAATGAGCAGTTCTTC.

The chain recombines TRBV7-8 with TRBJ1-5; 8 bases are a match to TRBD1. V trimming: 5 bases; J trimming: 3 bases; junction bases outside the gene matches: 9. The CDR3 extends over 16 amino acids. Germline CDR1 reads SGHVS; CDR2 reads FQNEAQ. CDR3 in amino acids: CASSPTGDRPNQPQHF. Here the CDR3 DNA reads TGTGCCAGCAGCCCGACCGGGGACAGGCCCAATCAGCCCCAGCATTTT.